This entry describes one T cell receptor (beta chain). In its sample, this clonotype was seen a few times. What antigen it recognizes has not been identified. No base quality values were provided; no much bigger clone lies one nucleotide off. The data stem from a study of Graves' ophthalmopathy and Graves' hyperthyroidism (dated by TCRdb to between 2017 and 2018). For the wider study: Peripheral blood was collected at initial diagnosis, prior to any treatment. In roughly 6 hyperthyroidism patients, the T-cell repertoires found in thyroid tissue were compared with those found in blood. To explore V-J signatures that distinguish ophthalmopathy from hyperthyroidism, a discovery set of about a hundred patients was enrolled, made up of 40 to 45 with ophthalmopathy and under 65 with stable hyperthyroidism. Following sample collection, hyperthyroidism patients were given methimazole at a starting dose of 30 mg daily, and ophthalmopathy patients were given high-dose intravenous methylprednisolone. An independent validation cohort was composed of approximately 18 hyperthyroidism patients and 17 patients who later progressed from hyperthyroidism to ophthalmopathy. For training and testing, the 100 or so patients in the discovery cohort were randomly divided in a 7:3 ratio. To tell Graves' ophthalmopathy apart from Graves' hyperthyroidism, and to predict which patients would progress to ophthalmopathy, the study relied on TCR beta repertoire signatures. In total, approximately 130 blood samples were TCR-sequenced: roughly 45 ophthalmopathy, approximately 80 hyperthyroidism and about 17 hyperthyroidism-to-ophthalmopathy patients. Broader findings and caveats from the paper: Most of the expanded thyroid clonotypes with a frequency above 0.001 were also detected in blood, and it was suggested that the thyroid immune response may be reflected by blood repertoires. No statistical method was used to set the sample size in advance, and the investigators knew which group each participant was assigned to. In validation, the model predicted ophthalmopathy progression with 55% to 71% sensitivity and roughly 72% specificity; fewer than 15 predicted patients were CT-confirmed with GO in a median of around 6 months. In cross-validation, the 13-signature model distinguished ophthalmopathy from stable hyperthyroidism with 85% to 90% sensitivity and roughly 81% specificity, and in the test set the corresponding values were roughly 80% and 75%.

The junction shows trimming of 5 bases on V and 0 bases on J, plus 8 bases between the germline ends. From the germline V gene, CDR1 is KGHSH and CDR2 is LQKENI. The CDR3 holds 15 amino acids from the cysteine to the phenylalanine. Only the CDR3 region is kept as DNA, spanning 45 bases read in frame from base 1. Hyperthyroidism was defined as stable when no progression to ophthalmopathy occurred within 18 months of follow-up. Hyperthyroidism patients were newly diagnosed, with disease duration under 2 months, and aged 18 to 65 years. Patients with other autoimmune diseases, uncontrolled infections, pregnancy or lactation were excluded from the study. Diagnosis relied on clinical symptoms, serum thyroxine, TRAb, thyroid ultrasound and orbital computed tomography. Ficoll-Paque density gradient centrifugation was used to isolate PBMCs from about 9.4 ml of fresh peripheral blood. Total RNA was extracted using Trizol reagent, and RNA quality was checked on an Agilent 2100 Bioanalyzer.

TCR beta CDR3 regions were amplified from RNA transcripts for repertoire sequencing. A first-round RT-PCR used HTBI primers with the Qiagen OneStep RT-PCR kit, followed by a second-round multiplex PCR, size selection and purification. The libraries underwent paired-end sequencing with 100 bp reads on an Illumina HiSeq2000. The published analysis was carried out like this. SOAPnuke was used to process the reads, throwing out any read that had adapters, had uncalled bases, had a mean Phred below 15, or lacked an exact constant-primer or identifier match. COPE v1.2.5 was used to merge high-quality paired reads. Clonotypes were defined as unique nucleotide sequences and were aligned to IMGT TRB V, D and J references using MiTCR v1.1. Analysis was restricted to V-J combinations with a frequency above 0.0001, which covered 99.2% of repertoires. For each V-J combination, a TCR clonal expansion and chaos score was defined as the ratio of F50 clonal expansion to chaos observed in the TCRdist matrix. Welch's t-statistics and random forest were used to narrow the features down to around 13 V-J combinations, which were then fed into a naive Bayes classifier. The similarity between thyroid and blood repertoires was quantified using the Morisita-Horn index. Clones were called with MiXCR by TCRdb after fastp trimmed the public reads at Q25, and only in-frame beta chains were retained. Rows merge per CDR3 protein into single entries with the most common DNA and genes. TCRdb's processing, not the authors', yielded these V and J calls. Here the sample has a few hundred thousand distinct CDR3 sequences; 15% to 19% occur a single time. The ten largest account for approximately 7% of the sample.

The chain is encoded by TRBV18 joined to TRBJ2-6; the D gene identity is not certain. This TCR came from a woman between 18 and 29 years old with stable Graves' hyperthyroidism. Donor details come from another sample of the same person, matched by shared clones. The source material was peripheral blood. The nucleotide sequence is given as TGTGCCAGCTCATTATCCGTCTCTGGGGCCAACGTCCTGACTTTC. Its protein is CASSLSVSGANVLTF. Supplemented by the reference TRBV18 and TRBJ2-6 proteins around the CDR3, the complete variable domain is NAGVMQNPRHLVRRRGQEARLRCSPMKGHSHVYWYRQLPEEGLKFMVYLQKENIIDESGMPKERFSAEFPKEGPSILRIQQVVRGDSAAYFCASSLSVSGANVLTFGAGSRLTVL.